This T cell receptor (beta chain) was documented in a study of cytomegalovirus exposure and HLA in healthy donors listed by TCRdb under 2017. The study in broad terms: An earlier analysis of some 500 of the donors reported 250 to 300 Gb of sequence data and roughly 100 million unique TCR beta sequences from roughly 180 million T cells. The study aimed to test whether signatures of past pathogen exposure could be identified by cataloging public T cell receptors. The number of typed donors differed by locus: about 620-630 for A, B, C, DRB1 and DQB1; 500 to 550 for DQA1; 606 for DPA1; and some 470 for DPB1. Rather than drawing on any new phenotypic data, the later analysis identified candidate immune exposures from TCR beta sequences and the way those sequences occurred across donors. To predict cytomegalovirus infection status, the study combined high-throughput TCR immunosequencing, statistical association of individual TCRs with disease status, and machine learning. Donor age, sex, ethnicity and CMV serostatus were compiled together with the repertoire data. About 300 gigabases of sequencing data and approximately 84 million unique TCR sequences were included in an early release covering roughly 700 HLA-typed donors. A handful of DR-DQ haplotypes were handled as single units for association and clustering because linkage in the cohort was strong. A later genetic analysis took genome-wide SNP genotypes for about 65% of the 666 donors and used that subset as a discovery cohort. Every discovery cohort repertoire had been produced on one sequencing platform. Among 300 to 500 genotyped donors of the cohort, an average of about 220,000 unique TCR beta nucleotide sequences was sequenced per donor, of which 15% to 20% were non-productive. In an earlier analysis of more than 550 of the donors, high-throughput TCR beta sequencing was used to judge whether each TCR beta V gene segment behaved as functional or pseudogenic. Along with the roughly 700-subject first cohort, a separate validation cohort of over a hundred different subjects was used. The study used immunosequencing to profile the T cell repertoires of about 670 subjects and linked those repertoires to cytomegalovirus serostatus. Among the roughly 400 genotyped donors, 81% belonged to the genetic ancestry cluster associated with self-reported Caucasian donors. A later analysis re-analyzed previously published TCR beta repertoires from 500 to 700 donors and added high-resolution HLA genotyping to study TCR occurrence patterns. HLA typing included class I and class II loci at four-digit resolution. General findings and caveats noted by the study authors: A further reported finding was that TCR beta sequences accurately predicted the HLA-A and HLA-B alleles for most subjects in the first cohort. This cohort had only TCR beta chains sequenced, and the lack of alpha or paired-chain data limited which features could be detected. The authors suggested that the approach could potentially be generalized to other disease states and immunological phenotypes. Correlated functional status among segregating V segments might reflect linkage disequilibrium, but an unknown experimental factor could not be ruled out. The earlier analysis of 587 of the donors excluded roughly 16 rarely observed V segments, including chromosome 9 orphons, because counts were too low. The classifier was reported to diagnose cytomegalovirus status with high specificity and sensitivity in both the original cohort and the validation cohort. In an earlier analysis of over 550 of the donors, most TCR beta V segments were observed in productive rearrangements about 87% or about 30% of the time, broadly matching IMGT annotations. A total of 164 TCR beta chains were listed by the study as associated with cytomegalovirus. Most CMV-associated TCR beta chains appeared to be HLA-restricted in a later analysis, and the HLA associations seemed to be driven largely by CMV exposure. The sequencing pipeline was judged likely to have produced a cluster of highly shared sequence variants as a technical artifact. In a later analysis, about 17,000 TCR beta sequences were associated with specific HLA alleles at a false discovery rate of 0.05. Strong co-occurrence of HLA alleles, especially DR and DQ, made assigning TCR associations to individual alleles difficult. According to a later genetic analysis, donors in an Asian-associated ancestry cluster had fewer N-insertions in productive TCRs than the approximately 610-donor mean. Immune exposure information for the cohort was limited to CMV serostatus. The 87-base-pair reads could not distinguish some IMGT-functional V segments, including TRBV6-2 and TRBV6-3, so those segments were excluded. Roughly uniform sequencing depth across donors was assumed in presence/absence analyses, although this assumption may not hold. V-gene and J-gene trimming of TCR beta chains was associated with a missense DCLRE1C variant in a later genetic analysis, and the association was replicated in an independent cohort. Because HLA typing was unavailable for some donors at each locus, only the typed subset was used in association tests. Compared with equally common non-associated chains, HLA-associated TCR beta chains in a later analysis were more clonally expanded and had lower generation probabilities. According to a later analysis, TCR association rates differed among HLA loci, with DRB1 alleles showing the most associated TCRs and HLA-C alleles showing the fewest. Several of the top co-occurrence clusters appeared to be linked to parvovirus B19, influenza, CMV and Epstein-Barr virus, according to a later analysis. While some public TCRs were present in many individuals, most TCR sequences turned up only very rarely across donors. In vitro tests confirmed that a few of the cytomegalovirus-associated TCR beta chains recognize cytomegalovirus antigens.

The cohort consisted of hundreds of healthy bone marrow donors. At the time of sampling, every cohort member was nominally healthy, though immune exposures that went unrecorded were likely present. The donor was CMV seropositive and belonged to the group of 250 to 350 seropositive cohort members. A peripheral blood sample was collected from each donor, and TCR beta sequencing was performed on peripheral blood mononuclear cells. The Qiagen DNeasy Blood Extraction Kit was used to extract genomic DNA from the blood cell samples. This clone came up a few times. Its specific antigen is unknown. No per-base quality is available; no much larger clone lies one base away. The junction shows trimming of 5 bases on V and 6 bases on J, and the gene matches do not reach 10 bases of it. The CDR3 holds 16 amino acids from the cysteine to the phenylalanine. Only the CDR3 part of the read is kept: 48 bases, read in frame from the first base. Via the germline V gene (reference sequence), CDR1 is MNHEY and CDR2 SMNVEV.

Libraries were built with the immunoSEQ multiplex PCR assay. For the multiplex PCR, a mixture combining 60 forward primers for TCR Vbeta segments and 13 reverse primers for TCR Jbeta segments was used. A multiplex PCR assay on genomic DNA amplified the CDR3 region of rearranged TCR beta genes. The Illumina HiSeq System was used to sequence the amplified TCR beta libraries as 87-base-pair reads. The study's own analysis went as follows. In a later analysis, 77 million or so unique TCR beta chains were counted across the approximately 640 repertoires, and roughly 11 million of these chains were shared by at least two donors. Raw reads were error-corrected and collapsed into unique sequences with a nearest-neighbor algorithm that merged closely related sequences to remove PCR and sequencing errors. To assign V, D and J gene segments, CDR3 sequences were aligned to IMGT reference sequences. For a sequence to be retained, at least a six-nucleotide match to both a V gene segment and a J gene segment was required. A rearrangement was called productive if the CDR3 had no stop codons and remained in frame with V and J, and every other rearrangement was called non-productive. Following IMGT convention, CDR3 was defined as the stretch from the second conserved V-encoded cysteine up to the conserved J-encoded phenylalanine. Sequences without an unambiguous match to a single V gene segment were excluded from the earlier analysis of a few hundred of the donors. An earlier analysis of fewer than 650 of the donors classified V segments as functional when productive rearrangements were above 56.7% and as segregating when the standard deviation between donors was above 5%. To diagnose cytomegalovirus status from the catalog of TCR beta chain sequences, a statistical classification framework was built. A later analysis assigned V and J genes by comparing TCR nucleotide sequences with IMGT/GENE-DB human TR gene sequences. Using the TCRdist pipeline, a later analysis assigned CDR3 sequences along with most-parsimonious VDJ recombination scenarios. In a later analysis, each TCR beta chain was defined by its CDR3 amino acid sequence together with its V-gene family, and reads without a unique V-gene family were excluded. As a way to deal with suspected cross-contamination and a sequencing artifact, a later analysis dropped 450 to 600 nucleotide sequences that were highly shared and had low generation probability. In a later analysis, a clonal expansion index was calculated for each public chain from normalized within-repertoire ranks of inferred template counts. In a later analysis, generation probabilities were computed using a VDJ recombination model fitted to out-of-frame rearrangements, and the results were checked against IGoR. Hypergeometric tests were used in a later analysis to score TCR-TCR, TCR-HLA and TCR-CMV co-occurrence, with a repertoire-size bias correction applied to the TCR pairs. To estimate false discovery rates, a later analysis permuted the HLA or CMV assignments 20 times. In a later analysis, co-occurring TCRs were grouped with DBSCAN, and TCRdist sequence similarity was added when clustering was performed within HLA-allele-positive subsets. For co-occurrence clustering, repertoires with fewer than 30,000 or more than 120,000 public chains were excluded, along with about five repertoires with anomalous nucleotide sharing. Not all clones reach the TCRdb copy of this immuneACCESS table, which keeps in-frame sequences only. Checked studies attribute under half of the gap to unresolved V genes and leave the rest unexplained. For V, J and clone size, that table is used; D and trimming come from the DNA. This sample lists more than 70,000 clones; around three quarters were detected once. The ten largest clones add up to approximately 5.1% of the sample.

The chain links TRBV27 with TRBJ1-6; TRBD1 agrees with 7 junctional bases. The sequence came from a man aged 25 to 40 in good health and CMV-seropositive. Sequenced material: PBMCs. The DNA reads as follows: TGTGCCAGCAGTAACCCCCCGGGACAGCTTAATTCACCCCTCCACTTT. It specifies CASSNPPGQLNSPLHF.